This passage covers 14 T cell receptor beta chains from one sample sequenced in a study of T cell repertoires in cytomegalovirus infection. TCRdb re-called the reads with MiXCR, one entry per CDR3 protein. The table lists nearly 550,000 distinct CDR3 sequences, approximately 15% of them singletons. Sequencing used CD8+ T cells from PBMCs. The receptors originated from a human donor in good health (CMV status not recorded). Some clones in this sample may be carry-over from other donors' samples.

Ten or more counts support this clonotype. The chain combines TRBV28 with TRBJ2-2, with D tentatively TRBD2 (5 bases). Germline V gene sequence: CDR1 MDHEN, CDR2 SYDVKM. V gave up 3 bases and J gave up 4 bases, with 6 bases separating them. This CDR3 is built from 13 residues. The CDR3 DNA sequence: TGTGCCAGCAGTTTCGGGATCACCGGGGAGCTGTTTTTT. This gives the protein CASSFGITGELFF.

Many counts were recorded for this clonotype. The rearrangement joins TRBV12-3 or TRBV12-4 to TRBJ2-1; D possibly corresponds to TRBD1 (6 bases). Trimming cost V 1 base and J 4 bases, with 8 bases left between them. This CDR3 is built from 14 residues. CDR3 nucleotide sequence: TGTGCCAGCAGTTTAGGGACAGAGTACAATGAGCAGTTCTTC. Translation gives CASSLGTEYNEQFF.

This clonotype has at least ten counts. CDR3 protein: CASSQDLSTLSYEQYF. CDR3 in DNA: TGCGCCAGCAGCCAAGATCTCTCGACTCTCTCCTACGAGCAGTACTTC. The V and J genes are TRBV4-1 and TRBJ2-7; D remains unclear. The CDR3 runs to 16 residues. The V and J ends lost 0 bases and 0 bases respectively, with 12 bases between them. The V gene's germline CDR1 is MGHRA and CDR2 YSYEKL.

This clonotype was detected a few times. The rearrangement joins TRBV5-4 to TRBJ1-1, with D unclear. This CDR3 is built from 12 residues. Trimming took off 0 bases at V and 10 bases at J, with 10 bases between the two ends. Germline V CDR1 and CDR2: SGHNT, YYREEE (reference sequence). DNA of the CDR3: TGTGCCAGCAGCTTGGGGGTGGAGGGAGCTTTCTTT. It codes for CASSLGVEGAFF.

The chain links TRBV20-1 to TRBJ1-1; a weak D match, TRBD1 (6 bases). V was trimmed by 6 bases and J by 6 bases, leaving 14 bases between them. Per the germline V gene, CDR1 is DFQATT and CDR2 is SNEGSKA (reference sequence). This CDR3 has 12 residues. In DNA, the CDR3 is TGCAGTGCGCAGAAAGGGGGAGCTGAAGCTTTCTTT. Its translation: CSAQKGGAEAFF.

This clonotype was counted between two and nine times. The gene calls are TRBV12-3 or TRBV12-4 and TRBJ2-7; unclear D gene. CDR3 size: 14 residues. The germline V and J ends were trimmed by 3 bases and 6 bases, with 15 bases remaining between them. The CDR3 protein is CASSFQFTSGEQYF. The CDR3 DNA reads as TGTGCCAGCAGTTTCCAGTTTACTTCAGGCGAGCAGTACTTC.

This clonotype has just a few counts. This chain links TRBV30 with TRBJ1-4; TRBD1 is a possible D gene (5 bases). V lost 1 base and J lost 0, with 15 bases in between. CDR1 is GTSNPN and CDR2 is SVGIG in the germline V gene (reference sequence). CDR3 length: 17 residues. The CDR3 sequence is CAWSAPTDTATNEKLFF. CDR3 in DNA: TGTGCCTGGAGTGCCCCTACGGACACAGCAACTAATGAAAAACTGTTTTTT.

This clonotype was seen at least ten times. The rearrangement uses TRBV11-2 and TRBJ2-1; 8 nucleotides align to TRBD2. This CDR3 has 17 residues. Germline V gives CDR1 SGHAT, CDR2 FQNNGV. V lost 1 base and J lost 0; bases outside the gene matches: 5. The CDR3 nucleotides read TGTGCCAGCAGCTTAGGAACGGGGGGGAGCTCCTACAATGAGCAGTTCTTC. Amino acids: CASSLGTGGSSYNEQFF.

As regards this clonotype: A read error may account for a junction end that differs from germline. CDR3 nucleotides: TGTGCAAGCAGTTTACTTCGTAGCGTGGGCACAGATACGCCGTATTTT. Translating it yields CASSLLRSVGTDTPYF. This chain joins TRBV27 and TRBJ2-3; D is possibly TRBD2 (5 bases). This CDR3 spans 16 amino acids. Germline V lookup: CDR1 MNHEY, CDR2 SMNVEV (reference sequence).

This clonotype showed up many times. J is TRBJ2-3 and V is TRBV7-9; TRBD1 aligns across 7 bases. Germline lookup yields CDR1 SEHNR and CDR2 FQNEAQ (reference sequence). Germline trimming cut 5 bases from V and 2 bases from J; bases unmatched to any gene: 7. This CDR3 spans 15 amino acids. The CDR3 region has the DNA TGTGCCAGCAGCCAGCCGGGACAGAACACAGATACGCAGTATTTT. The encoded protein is CASSQPGQNTDTQYF.

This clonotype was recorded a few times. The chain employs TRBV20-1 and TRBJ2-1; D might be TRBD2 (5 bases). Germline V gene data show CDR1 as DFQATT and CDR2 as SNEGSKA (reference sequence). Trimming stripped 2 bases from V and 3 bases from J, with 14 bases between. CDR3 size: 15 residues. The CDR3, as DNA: TGCAGTGCTAGAACTTATAGCGCGGTCTACAATGAGCAGTTCTTC. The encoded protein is CSARTYSAVYNEQFF.

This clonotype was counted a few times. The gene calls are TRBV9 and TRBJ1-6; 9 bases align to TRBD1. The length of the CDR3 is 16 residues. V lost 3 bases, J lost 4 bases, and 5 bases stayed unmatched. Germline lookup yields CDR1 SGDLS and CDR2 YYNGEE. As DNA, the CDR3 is TGTGCCAGCAGCGCAGGGACAGGGCCTTATAATTCACCCCTCCACTTT. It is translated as CASSAGTGPYNSPLHF.

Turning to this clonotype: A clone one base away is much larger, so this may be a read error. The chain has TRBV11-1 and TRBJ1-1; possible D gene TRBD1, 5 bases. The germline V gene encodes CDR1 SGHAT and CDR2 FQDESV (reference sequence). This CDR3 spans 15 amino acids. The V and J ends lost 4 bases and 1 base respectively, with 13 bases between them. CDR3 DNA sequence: TGTGCCAGCAGCTCAGTGCGCAGGGAGAACACTGAAGCTTTCTTT. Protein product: CASSSVRRENTEAFF.

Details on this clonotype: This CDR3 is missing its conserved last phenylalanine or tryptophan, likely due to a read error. CDR3 protein: CASSLDSYSYEQYL. CDR3 DNA sequence: TGTGCCAGCAGTCTGGACAGTTACTCCTACGAGCAGTACTTA. The chain has TRBV6-5 and TRBJ2-7; TRBD1 is a possible D gene (6 bases). Per germline, CDR1 MNHEY and CDR2 SVGAGI. V gave up 5 bases and J gave up 0 bases, with 11 bases separating them. The CDR3 runs 14 residues.